This T cell receptor beta chain was observed in a study of neurological immune-mediated disorders (dated by TCRdb to between 2018 and 2021). In the study overall: Peripheral blood TCR-beta repertoires from HTLV-I-associated myelopathy (HAM/TSP) patients, multiple sclerosis patients and healthy controls were compared by UMI-based sequencing. Technical triplicate libraries were sequenced to precisely calculate the variability in frequency of each individual clone. Longitudinal samples, technical triplicates and paired sorted CD4+ and CD8+ T-cell subsets, alongside PBMC samples, were included among the 106 TCR-beta libraries. The cohort comprised approximately 67 subjects: around 15 HAM/TSP patients, around 34 multiple sclerosis patients and around 20 healthy controls. Points the paper makes about the study in general: Across subjects, expanded clones never shared an identical CDR3 amino acid sequence, which suggests that the TCR-beta repertoires in every group were private. TCR clonal expansion was greatest in HAM/TSP patients and smallest in MS patients, who ranked below even healthy controls.

The time point label of this sample denotes: technical triplicate 2. For unsorted PBMC libraries, 2 million PBMCs were used after storage in RNAlater at -80 degrees C until RNA extraction. PBMCs were separated from peripheral blood using Ficoll-Hypaque density gradient centrifugation and then cryopreserved in liquid nitrogen. cDNA synthesis used template-switch 5'RACE with a primer carrying a 10-nucleotide random unique molecular identifier tagging each TCR transcript. Every sequencing run covered 15-18 subjects and yielded more than 170 million TCR-beta sequences. Total RNA was extracted with the RNeasy kit. The KAPA Real-time Library Amplification kit was used to amplify TCR-beta VDJ regions with primers targeting the TCR constant region and the 5'RACE anchor. Sample indexes and Illumina adaptors were added in a first PCR, after which library yield was increased in a second PCR. After purification with Ampure beads, the TCR product of roughly 650 bp was size-selected on a 2% E-gel SizeSelection system. Before pooling, library quality was checked on a Bioanalyzer, concentration was measured with Qubit, and libraries were quantified with the Kapa Library Quantification kit. Paired-end 2 x 150 bp sequencing of the libraries was performed on an Illumina HiSeq 2500. To increase sequence diversity, roughly 24-32% phiX was spiked into each library pool. On the study's bioinformatics: The UMI-based MiGEC pipeline processed quality-filtered reads and removed over 75% of raw TCR sequences during error correction. IMGT germline references were used for alignment of VDJ genes, and clonotypes were defined by a unique CDR3 amino acid sequence together with V-J genes. VDJtools evaluated clonal expansion, Shannon diversity and CDR3 relatedness (CalcPairwiseDistances, ClusterSamples); CLCbio workbench built phylogenetic trees. Expanded clones were defined as having at least 8 unique UMIs, based on coefficient-of-variation modelling across technical triplicates. TCRdb reanalyzed the raw reads on its own, using fastp at Q25 for trimming and MiXCR for clone calling, and kept in-frame beta chains. Rows merge per CDR3 protein into single entries with the most common DNA and genes. TCRdb, rather than the study authors, made the V and J calls. Across this sample there are under 70,000 distinct CDR3 sequences, with less than 25% seen only once. The top ten clonotypes cover about 4.5% of the sample.

V loses 3 bases of germline sequence and J loses 7 bases, and the interval between the two ends is 10 bases. According to the germline V gene, CDR1 reads KGHSH and CDR2 reads LQKENI. The CDR3 goes from the cysteine to the phenylalanine over 13 residues. Of all the DNA, just the CDR3 is kept, 39 bases in frame from base 1. A remark on this clonotype: Its binding antigen is unknown. The sample holds no much larger clone one base away, and base qualities are not on file.

Recombination connected TRBV18 to TRBJ2-1, with the D gene uncertain. The specimen sequenced was PBMCs. The source of this sequence is a man between 60 and 75 years old with HTLV-1-associated myelopathy (HAM/TSP). The DNA is as follows: TGTGCCAGCTCACCTTCACAGAGTAATGAGCAGTTCTTC. Its protein is CASSPSQSNEQFF.